This T cell receptor (beta chain) comes out of a study of blood T cell repertoires in COVID-19. Here immunoSEQ multiplex PCR was the method, and the copy in TCRdb shows in-frame clones only, minus some. The sample records roughly 520,000 clones, around 89% being singletons. This TCR was recovered from a woman in her forties who had recovered from COVID-19. Input material: PBMCs or T cells enriched from blood (not recorded which).

The CDR3: CASSLAFKLVFF. CDR3 coding DNA: TGTGCCAGCAGTTTGGCCTTTAAATTGGTGTTTTTT. This chain uses TRBV12-3 or TRBV12-4 with TRBJ2-2, with D unresolved. V lost 3 bases, J lost 15 bases, and 14 bases lay in between. This CDR3 region has 12 residues.